This paragraph covers one TCR beta chain sequence. The TCR beta CDR3 regions underwent amplification using RNA transcripts as the source. The HTBI primer set was used in a first-round RT-PCR of the TCR CDR3. TCRdb reprocessed the multiplex PCR reads with MiXCR, giving one entry per CDR3 protein. The table shows around 490,000 distinct CDR3 sequences, with about 20% occurring only once. The ends lost 0 bases at V and 8 bases at J; junction bases unmatched: 8. The CDR3 sequence is 16 residues long. Germline assignment: CDR1 MNHEY and CDR2 SVGEGT. These data belong to a study of T cells in Graves' hyperthyroidism and ophthalmopathy.

The chain has TRBV6-2 or TRBV6-3 and TRBJ2-1, with 9 positions matching TRBD1. This TCR was sampled from a man aged 40-50 years with Graves' ophthalmopathy. Sequenced input: blood. CDR3 region: CASSYSGQGNFDEQFF. CDR3 nucleotides: TGTGCCAGCAGTTACTCGGGACAGGGTAATTTTGATGAGCAGTTCTTC.